This is a list of T cell receptor beta chains from one sample in a study of CD8 T cells in Susac syndrome. TCRdb re-called the immunoSEQ multiplex PCR reads through MiXCR, storing one row per CDR3 protein. The table records about 200,000 distinct CDR3 sequences, roughly nine tenths of them present only once. Sequenced material: CD4+ T cells from PBMCs. The origin of the receptors is a human donor with Susac syndrome. The CDR3 runs from the conserved cysteine through the conserved F or W. The D gene is left open where the match is weak. Only some rows state a clone size, as once, few, many or a class for expanded clones.

J gene: TRBJ2-7; V gene: TRBV5-1; clone size: .; D gene: TRBD1; CDR3 protein: CASSFRAGQDGEQYF; CDR3 DNA: TGCGCCAGCAGCTTCCGCGCAGGACAGGACGGGGAGCAGTACTTC
J gene: TRBJ1-2; V gene: TRBV30; clone size: .; D gene: .; CDR3 protein: CAWSVPIQLYGYTF; CDR3 DNA: TGTGCCTGGAGTGTGCCCATCCAGCTCTATGGCTACACCTTC
J gene: TRBJ2-1; V gene: TRBV20-1; clone size: .; D gene: TRBD2; CDR3 protein: CSARGNFPGLAGDLSSYNEQFF; CDR3 DNA: TGCAGTGCTAGAGGAAATTTTCCGGGACTAGCGGGGGACCTAAGCTCCTACAATGAGCAGTTCTTC
J gene: TRBJ1-1; V gene: TRBV24-1; clone size: once; D gene: .; CDR3 protein: CATSGPFTEAFF; CDR3 DNA: TGTGCCACCAGTGGCCCCTTCACTGAAGCTTTCTTT
J gene: TRBJ2-3; V gene: TRBV6-6; clone size: .; D gene: .; CDR3 protein: CASRTHTDTQYF; CDR3 DNA: TGTGCCAGCAGAACTCACACAGATACGCAGTATTTT
J gene: TRBJ2-3; V gene: TRBV6-1; clone size: .; D gene: TRBD1; CDR3 protein: CASSSLSQGAGTDTQYF; CDR3 DNA: TGTGCCAGCAGCTCCCTTTCACAGGGGGCGGGCACAGATACGCAGTATTTT
J gene: TRBJ1-5; V gene: TRBV20-1; clone size: .; D gene: .; CDR3 protein: CSAVSSNQPQHF; CDR3 DNA: TGCAGTGCTGTAAGTAGCAATCAGCCCCAGCATTTT
J gene: TRBJ2-5; V gene: TRBV9; clone size: .; D gene: .; CDR3 protein: CASSTHTWGEETQYF; CDR3 DNA: TGTGCCAGCAGCACCCACACATGGGGGGAAGAGACCCAGTACTTC
J gene: TRBJ2-3; V gene: TRBV12-3/TRBV12-4; clone size: .; D gene: .; CDR3 protein: CASSPTEWTSTDTQYF; CDR3 DNA: TGTGCCAGCAGCCCGACAGAGTGGACTAGCACAGATACGCAGTATTTT
J gene: TRBJ1-2; V gene: TRBV5-6; clone size: .; D gene: TRBD1; CDR3 protein: CASSLGGALFGYTF; CDR3 DNA: TGTGCCAGCAGCTTAGGGGGCGCCCTCTTTGGCTACACCTTC
J gene: TRBJ2-5; V gene: TRBV7-9; clone size: .; D gene: TRBD2; CDR3 protein: CASSRTALAGAETQYF; CDR3 DNA: TGTGCCAGCAGCCGGACGGCACTAGCGGGAGCGGAGACCCAGTACTTC
J gene: TRBJ1-2; V gene: TRBV19; clone size: .; D gene: TRBD1; CDR3 protein: CASNTRQGADNYGYTF; CDR3 DNA: TGTGCCAGTAATACCCGACAGGGGGCGGATAACTATGGCTACACCTTC
J gene: TRBJ2-4; V gene: TRBV5-1; clone size: few; D gene: .; CDR3 protein: CASSLEGRIMAKNIQYF; CDR3 DNA: TGCGCCAGCAGCTTGGAGGGGCGGATCATGGCCAAAAACATTCAGTACTTC
J gene: TRBJ2-7; V gene: TRBV6-2/TRBV6-3; clone size: .; D gene: .; CDR3 protein: CASSYDSKIYEQYF; CDR3 DNA: TGTGCCAGCAGTTACGACAGTAAAATCTACGAGCAGTACTTC
J gene: TRBJ1-6; V gene: TRBV7-6; clone size: .; D gene: TRBD1; CDR3 protein: CASSLRPGQGDSPLHF; CDR3 DNA: TGTGCCAGCAGCTTAAGACCGGGACAGGGGGATTCACCCCTCCACTTT
J gene: TRBJ1-1; V gene: TRBV12-5; clone size: .; D gene: .; CDR3 protein: CASGLEGRGAEAFF; CDR3 DNA: TGTGCTAGTGGTTTGGAAGGCAGGGGAGCTGAAGCTTTCTTT
J gene: TRBJ2-7; V gene: TRBV20-1; clone size: .; D gene: .; CDR3 protein: CSASYSPSSSYEQYF; CDR3 DNA: TGCAGTGCTAGTTATTCCCCTTCCTCCTCCTACGAGCAGTACTTC
J gene: TRBJ1-5; V gene: TRBV20-1; clone size: .; D gene: .; CDR3 protein: CSANYRDRYPSQHF; CDR3 DNA: TGCAGTGCAAATTACCGGGACCGCTACCCCTCCCAGCATTTT
J gene: TRBJ2-5; V gene: TRBV11-2; clone size: few; D gene: .; CDR3 protein: CASSPGVGGQETQYF; CDR3 DNA: TGTGCCAGCAGCCCAGGAGTGGGGGGCCAAGAGACCCAGTACTTC
J gene: TRBJ1-2; V gene: TRBV7-9; clone size: .; D gene: .; CDR3 protein: CASSHDVSNYGYTF; CDR3 DNA: TGTGCCAGCAGCCATGATGTATCTAACTATGGCTACACCTTC
J gene: TRBJ2-1; V gene: TRBV19; clone size: .; D gene: TRBD1; CDR3 protein: CASSGLDRGNEQFF; CDR3 DNA: TGTGCCAGTAGTGGACTGGACAGGGGCAATGAGCAGTTCTTC
J gene: TRBJ1-1; V gene: TRBV2; clone size: once; D gene: .; CDR3 protein: CASFGGGTEAFF; CDR3 DNA: TGTGCCAGCTTTGGGGGTGGCACTGAAGCTTTCTTT
J gene: TRBJ2-3; V gene: TRBV15; clone size: once; D gene: .; CDR3 protein: CATSRLGGDTQYF; CDR3 DNA: TGTGCCACCAGCAGATTGGGGGGAGATACGCAGTATTTT
J gene: TRBJ2-2; V gene: TRBV28; clone size: .; D gene: .; CDR3 protein: CASRRQQRDTGELFF; CDR3 DNA: TGTGCCAGCAGACGGCAACAACGGGACACCGGGGAGCTGTTTTTT
J gene: TRBJ1-1; V gene: TRBV7-3; clone size: .; D gene: TRBD1; CDR3 protein: CASSQGAYGEAFF; CDR3 DNA: TGTGCCAGCAGTCAGGGGGCTTATGGTGAAGCTTTCTTT
J gene: TRBJ2-7; V gene: TRBV5-1; clone size: .; D gene: TRBD2; CDR3 protein: CASSKLLAGNSYEQYF; CDR3 DNA: TGCGCCAGCAGCAAACTACTAGCGGGGAACTCCTACGAGCAGTACTTC
J gene: TRBJ1-5; V gene: TRBV6-5; clone size: .; D gene: .; CDR3 protein: CASTQRNQPQHF; CDR3 DNA: TGTGCCAGCACTCAAAGGAATCAGCCCCAGCATTTT
J gene: TRBJ2-6; V gene: TRBV6-1; clone size: once; D gene: TRBD1; CDR3 protein: CASRLRDRAGANVLTF; CDR3 DNA: TGTGCCAGCAGACTACGTGACAGGGCTGGGGCCAACGTCCTGACTTTC
J gene: TRBJ2-5; V gene: TRBV12-3/TRBV12-4; clone size: .; D gene: .; CDR3 protein: CASSSPTGIRGAETQYF; CDR3 DNA: TGTGCCAGCAGCTCACCGACTGGGATAAGAGGGGCAGAGACCCAGTACTTC